This record covers a single T cell receptor beta chain. Some clones are missing from TCRdb's copy, which holds only in-frame ones; the method was immunoSEQ multiplex PCR. The table shows approximately 840,000 clones, with roughly 96% occurring only once. CD45RO-negative, CCR7-positively selected cells formed the naive CD8 fraction, excluding terminally differentiated effector memory CD45RA+ cells. Trimming at V came to 0 bases and at J to 8 bases, leaving 5 bases not matched to a gene. The germline V gene has CDR1 SEHNR and CDR2 FQNEAQ (reference sequence). The CDR3 is 16 amino acids. The sample belongs to a study of shared clonotypes between healthy human individuals. Across the whole study: Researchers assigned three CD4 naive, three CD4 memory, two CD8 naive and one CD8 memory plate to each donor.

The origin of this receptor is a man under 40 in good health. The sample taken for sequencing was naive CD8+ T cells sorted from blood. The V gene is TRBV7-9, the J gene TRBJ2-1, with TRBD1 matching 12 bases. The CDR3 nucleotides read TGTGCCAGCAGCTTAGCCTCCGGGACAGGGGGCGATGAGCAGTTCTTC. It translates to CASSLASGTGGDEQFF.